The 27 T cell receptor beta chains in this list originate from one sample, sequenced in a study of CD8 T cells in ankylosing spondylitis. TCRdb re-called the 5' RACE reads through MiXCR, storing one row per CDR3 protein. In the table there are under 850,000 distinct CDR3 sequences, 19% of which are singletons. These TCRs are of unknown antigen specificity. General study findings and limits: Ankylosing spondylitis blood seemed to carry a telltale TCR beta motif made of fewer than 10 highly homologous variants.

Sequenced sample: blood, either unsorted or a sorted T cell fraction (not recorded which). These receptors were obtained from a male donor with ankylosing spondylitis.

This chain joins TRBV28 and TRBJ2-7; D is possibly TRBD1 (6 bases). V was clipped by 7 bases and J by 3 bases, with 13 bases between them. Germline V gene lookup returns CDR1 MDHEN and CDR2 SYDVKM. The CDR3 covers 13 residues. This CDR3 is CASTTGQIYEQYF. The CDR3 bases are TGTGCCAGCACCACAGGGCAAATCTACGAGCAGTACTTC. The whole variable domain, remainder taken from reference TRBV28 and TRBJ2-7, is DVKVTQSSRYLVKRTGEKVFLECVQDMDHENMFWYRQDPGLGLRLIYFSYDVKMKEKGDIPEGYSVSREKKERFSLILESASTNQTSMYLCASTTGQIYEQYFGPGTRLTVT.

The chain links TRBV5-1 to TRBJ1-1; D remains unclear. The CDR3 consists of 16 residues. Germline V gene lookup returns CDR1 SGHRS and CDR2 YFSETQ. V was pared by 0 bases and J by 1 base, with 13 bases between. The CDR3 DNA follows: TGCGCCAGCAGCTTGGCCTTCGGCAGACGGAACACTGAAGCTTTCTTT. This gives the protein CASSLAFGRRNTEAFF.

This chain links TRBV29-1 with TRBJ2-7; the D gene is possibly TRBD2 (6 bases). The V and J ends lost 4 bases and 4 bases respectively, with 14 bases between them. The CDR3 is 13 amino acids. Germline CDR1 reads SQVTM; CDR2 reads ANQGSEA. As DNA, the CDR3 is TGCAGCGTTGTATGGGACTCTGAATACGAGCAGTACTTC. This sequence encodes CSVVWDSEYEQYF.

V gene TRBV20-1 combines with J gene TRBJ2-1; 8 nucleotides match TRBD2. V lost 3 bases to trimming and J lost 4 bases; unmatched junction nucleotides: 11. The germline V gene encodes CDR1 DFQATT and CDR2 SNEGSKA (reference sequence). The CDR3 covers 16 residues. The CDR3: CSARSEAGALYNEQFF. The CDR3 DNA reads TGCAGTGCTAGGTCTGAAGCGGGAGCGCTGTACAATGAGCAGTTCTTC.

This clonotype occurred a few times. V is TRBV27 and J is TRBJ2-1; 8 bases are shared with TRBD2. This CDR3 region has 15 residues. V lost 2 bases and J lost 8; bases outside the gene matches: 8. Germline V gives CDR1 MNHEY, CDR2 SMNVEV (reference sequence). The CDR3 loop reads CASSLVGIAGYEQFF. CDR3 coding DNA: TGTGCCAGCAGTTTAGTCGGTATAGCGGGGTATGAGCAGTTCTTC.

This clonotype was detected only a few times. The chain employs TRBV2 and TRBJ1-3; no definite D call. Trimming cost V 6 bases and J 5 bases, with 17 bases left between them. The CDR3 runs 15 residues. Germline V CDR1 and CDR2: SNHLY, FYNNEI. The CDR3 bases are TGTGCCAGCAGCGGGGTGTGGACCGTCCGAAACACCATATATTTT. Protein product: CASSGVWTVRNTIYF.

V and J are TRBV29-1 and TRBJ2-7; the match to TRBD2 covers 7 bases. CDR1 and CDR2 (germline): SQVTM, ANQGSEA. The CDR3 spans 11 residues. J was trimmed by 4 bases and V by 6 bases; bases with no gene match: 3. CDR3 coding DNA: TGCAGCGTCCGGGGGGATTACGAGCAGTACTTC. It encodes CSVRGDYEQYF.

This clonotype was seen more than once but under ten times. The genes are TRBV6-4 and TRBJ2-2; D unclear. V dropped 4 bases and J dropped 2 bases, with 5 bases sitting between them. CDR1 and CDR2 (germline): MRHNA, SNTAGT. The CDR3 is 13 residues long. CDR3 nucleotides: TGTGCCAGCAGTGGGAGCAACACCGGGGAGCTGTTTTTT. Protein sequence: CASSGSNTGELFF.

The chain has TRBV12-3 or TRBV12-4 and TRBJ2-2; 8 positions match TRBD2. CDR3 length: 16 amino acids. J lost 7 bases, V lost 6 bases, and 13 bases had no gene match. CDR3 nucleotides: TGTGCCAGCAGATCGAGGACTAGCATTATGGGCGGGGAGCTGTTTTTT. Protein product: CASRSRTSIMGGELFF.

The CDR3 bases are TGCGCCAGCAGCTTCCGGGACTGGGATTTCTCTGGGGCCAACGTCCTGACTTTC. Protein sequence: CASSFRDWDFSGANVLTF. The chain has TRBV5-1 and TRBJ2-6; the D gene is possibly TRBD2 (6 bases). Germline CDR1 and CDR2: SGHRS and YFSETQ. The ends were cut back, 2 bases at V and 0 bases at J, with 15 bases in the middle. The CDR3 runs 18 residues. The entire variable domain, with the rest obtained from reference TRBV5-1 and TRBJ2-6, is as follows: KAGVTQTPRYLIKTRGQQVTLSCSPISGHRSVSWYQQTPGQGLQFLFEYFSETQRNKGNFPGRFSGRQFSNSRSEMNVSTLELGDSALYLCASSFRDWDFSGANVLTFGAGSRLTVL.

The V and J genes are TRBV20-1 and TRBJ2-1; TRBD2 might be the D (5 bases). The CDR3 length is 14 residues. Germline V gives CDR1 DFQATT, CDR2 SNEGSKA (reference sequence). Between the trimmed V and J ends, which lost 5 bases and 4 bases, there was a span of 15 bases. CDR3 residues: CSAARGQLYNEQFF. The CDR3 region has the DNA TGCAGTGCTGCCCGGGGTCAGTTATACAATGAGCAGTTCTTC.

The rearrangement joins TRBV12-3 or TRBV12-4 to TRBJ1-5; D call uncertain. Trimming cost V 3 bases and J 1 base, with 7 bases left between them. This CDR3 is 14 amino acids long. The CDR3 coding sequence is TGTGCCAGCAGTTTTAGGCAGAGCAATCAGCCCCAGCATTTT. Amino acid sequence: CASSFRQSNQPQHF.

The chain couples TRBV2 to TRBJ2-7; no reliable D call. The CDR3 has 13 residues. The V gene's germline CDR1 is SNHLY and CDR2 FYNNEI. V was cut by 10 bases and J by 3 bases, with 16 bases left in between. DNA of the CDR3: TGTGCCATCGCGGCCCGAACATACTACGAGCAGTACTTC. This sequence encodes CAIAARTYYEQYF.

This clonotype has only a few counts. The chain employs TRBV4-1 and TRBJ2-2; 11 bases are shared with TRBD2. CDR3 length: 18 amino acids. J lost 5 bases, V lost 6 bases, and 14 bases had no gene match. The germline CDR1 and CDR2 sequences are MGHRA and YSYEKL. Here the CDR3 reads CASSPTSIAGGWTGELFF. The CDR3 DNA sequence: TGCGCCAGCAGTCCCACCTCTATAGCGGGAGGGTGGACCGGGGAGCTGTTTTTT.

This clonotype was seen more than once but under ten times. V and J are TRBV20-1 and TRBJ2-2; D ambiguous. The ends were cut back, 0 bases at V and 0 bases at J, with 8 bases in the middle. In germline, CDR1 is DFQATT, CDR2 SNEGSKA (reference sequence). The CDR3 spans 15 residues. The CDR3 loop reads CSARELGTNTGELFF. CDR3 coding DNA: TGCAGTGCTAGAGAGCTGGGGACGAACACCGGGGAGCTGTTTTTT.

The chain carries TRBV4-1 and TRBJ2-5; TRBD2 agrees at 11 bases. The trim removed 3 bases at V and 4 bases at J, leaving 7 bases unmatched. The CDR3 is made up of 16 amino acids. Germline CDR1 MGHRA, CDR2 YSYEKL. CDR3 sequence: CASSHLSGGALETQYF. The DNA of the CDR3 is TGCGCCAGCAGCCACCTTAGCGGGGGGGCGTTAGAGACCCAGTACTTC.

This clonotype was seen a handful of times. The CDR3 loop is CASSPSLPGQGAATF. For the CDR3, the DNA is TGTGCCAGCAGCCCTTCATTACCTGGACAGGGGGCGGCCACCTTC. The genes are TRBV11-2 and TRBJ1-2; TRBD1 agrees at 11 bases. Germline V gene data show CDR1 as SGHAT and CDR2 as FQNNGV. With 5 bases clipped from V and 13 bases from J, the junction kept 15 bases outside the gene matches. This CDR3 spans 15 amino acids.

J is TRBJ1-1 and V is TRBV21-1. TRBV21-1 counts as a pseudogene. The length of the CDR3 is 16 residues. The CDR3 DNA follows: TGTGCCAGCAGCAAAGTGAGGGCATCCTCGGACACTGAAGCTTTCTTT. It translates to CASSKVRASSDTEAFF.

The V gene is TRBV4-1, the J gene TRBJ1-2; 11 bases map to TRBD1. V shed 3 bases, J shed 6 bases, and the junction held 6 bases outside the gene matches. The CDR3 is 15 amino acids. The germline gives CDR1 MGHRA, CDR2 YSYEKL. The DNA for the CDR3 is TGCGCCAGCAGCCACGCACGGACAGGGGGCGATGGCTACACCTTC. Translated, it gives CASSHARTGGDGYTF.

This clonotype came up a few times. The rearrangement links TRBV11-2 to TRBJ2-1; 7 bases line up with TRBD2. V dropped 3 bases and J dropped 4; count of bases not matched to a gene: 6. Germline CDR1 SGHAT, CDR2 FQNNGV. This CDR3 has 15 residues. The CDR3 DNA follows: TGTGCCAGCAGCTTGGGAGGGAACAATTACAATGAGCAGTTCTTC. Protein product: CASSLGGNNYNEQFF. Supplemented by reference TRBV11-2 and TRBJ2-1, the full variable domain reads EAGVAQSPRYKIIEKRQSVAFWCNPISGHATLYWYQQILGQGPKLLIQFQNNGVVDDSQLPKDRFSAERLKGVDSTLKIQPAKLEDSAVYLCASSLGGNNYNEQFFGPGTRLTVL.

The chain recombines TRBV7-9 with TRBJ2-1; D uncertain. The CDR3 is 15 amino acids. Germline CDR1 reads SEHNR; CDR2 reads FQNEAQ (reference sequence). The V end was cut by 7 bases, the J end by 8 bases, with 21 bases between. The CDR3 loop is CASTILPGVWDEQFF. The DNA for the CDR3 is TGTGCCAGCACGATTCTACCTGGAGTCTGGGATGAGCAGTTCTTC. Supplemented by reference TRBV7-9 and TRBJ2-1, the full variable domain reads DTGVSQNPRHKITKRGQNVTFRCDPISEHNRLYWYRQTLGQGPEFLTYFQNEAQLEKSRLLSDRFSAERPKGSFSTLEIQRTEQGDSAMYLCASTILPGVWDEQFFGPGTRLTVL.

The CDR3 DNA follows: TGTGCCAGCAGCCCGGGGACCCAGACCCCTGAGCAGTTCTTC. Residues: CASSPGTQTPEQFF. This chain joins TRBV7-3 and TRBJ2-1; D may match TRBD1 or TRBD2 (5 bases each). Germline CDR1 reads SGHTA; CDR2 reads FQGTGA. The CDR3 runs to 14 residues. Trimming pared 5 bases from V and 9 bases from J, leaving 17 bases between.

The chain has TRBV5-1 and TRBJ2-5, with D maybe TRBD1 (5 bases). V lost 4 bases, J lost 2 bases, and 12 bases lay in between. The CDR3 contains 14 residues. CDR1 is SGHRS, CDR2 YFSETQ, per germline. The DNA for the CDR3 is TGCGCCAGCAGCGGGGCCGGGTCTCAAGAGACCCAGTACTTC. This encodes CASSGAGSQETQYF.

The gene calls are TRBV7-2 and TRBJ1-5; D unresolved. CDR3 length: 15 residues. V gave up 1 base and J gave up 7 bases, with 14 bases separating them. Germline V gene sequence: CDR1 SGHTA, CDR2 FQGNSA. Here the CDR3 reads CASSLEWAGGQPQHF. In DNA, the CDR3 is TGTGCCAGCAGCTTAGAATGGGCAGGAGGACAGCCCCAGCATTTT.

This chain uses TRBV6-5 with TRBJ1-5, with no clear D. CDR1 MNHEY and CDR2 SVGAGI come from the germline V gene. Trimming removed 1 base at V and 6 bases at J, with 10 bases between. The CDR3 is 14 residues long. The DNA for the CDR3 is TGTGCCAGCAGTTACTTGACGGACCGTCAGCCCCAGCATTTT. This gives the protein CASSYLTDRQPQHF.

This chain connects TRBV18 to TRBJ1-2; D uncertain. V lost 2 bases and J 2 bases, leaving 9 bases between the germline ends. Germline CDR1 is KGHSH and CDR2 is LQKENI. CDR3 length equals 14 residues. CDR3 in amino acids: CASSPEQVNYGYTF. In DNA, the CDR3 is TGTGCCAGCTCACCAGAGCAGGTGAACTATGGCTACACCTTC.

This clonotype was observed a few times. CDR3 sequence (DNA): TGTGCCAGCAGCTCTAAGTTGGAGTATTACACTGAAGCTTTCTTT. Amino acids: CASSSKLEYYTEAFF. The chain has TRBV13 and TRBJ1-1, with D unresolved. V was pared by 4 bases and J by 3 bases, with 15 bases between. Germline CDR1 PRHDT, CDR2 FYEKMQ (reference sequence). There are 15 residues in the CDR3.